This T cell receptor (beta chain) was recovered during a study of T cell responses to AZD1222 COVID-19 vaccine. The CDR3 is 14 residues long. V was trimmed by 4 bases and J by 2 bases, leaving 11 bases between them. CDR1 is SGHKS, CDR2 YYEKEE, per germline (reference sequence). The protocol was immunoSEQ multiplex PCR, while the TCRdb copy is restricted to in-frame clones and leaves out a portion. The sample has around 87,000 clones, more than 75% seen once; the top ten hold about a fifth. The source was peripheral blood, collected on day 0 of AZD1222 vaccination. The sequence was collected from an adult in good health. The chain links TRBV5-5 to TRBJ2-3, with D perhaps TRBD1 or TRBD2 (6 bases each). The CDR3 DNA sequence: TGTGCCAGCAGCCTGCGGGACAACACAGATACGCAGTATTTT. Its translation is CASSLRDNTDTQYF.